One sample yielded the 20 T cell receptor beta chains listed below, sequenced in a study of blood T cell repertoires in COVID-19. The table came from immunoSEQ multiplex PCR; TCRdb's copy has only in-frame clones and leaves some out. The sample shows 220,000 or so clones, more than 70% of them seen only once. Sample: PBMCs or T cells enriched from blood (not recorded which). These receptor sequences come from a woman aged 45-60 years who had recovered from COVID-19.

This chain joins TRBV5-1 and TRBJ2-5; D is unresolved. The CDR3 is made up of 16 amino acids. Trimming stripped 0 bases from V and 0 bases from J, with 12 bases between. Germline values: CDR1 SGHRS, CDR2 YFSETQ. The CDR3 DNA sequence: TGCGCCAGCAGCTTGGCCCTCATACAATACCAAGAGACCCAGTACTTC. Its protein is CASSLALIQYQETQYF.

This chain's CDR3 is CASSLISSRRELFF. In DNA form, the CDR3 reads TGTGCCAGCAGCTTGATTAGTTCCAGGAGGGAGCTGTTTTTT. This chain connects TRBV5-4 to TRBJ2-2, with D hard to call. This CDR3 is built from 14 residues. Germline values: CDR1 SGHNT, CDR2 YYREEE (reference sequence). V was trimmed by 1 base and J by 9 bases, leaving 13 bases between them.

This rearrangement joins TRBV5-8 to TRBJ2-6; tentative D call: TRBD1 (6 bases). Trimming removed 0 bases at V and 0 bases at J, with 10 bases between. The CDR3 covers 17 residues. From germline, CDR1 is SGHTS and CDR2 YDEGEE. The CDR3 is CASSLVDRASGANVLTF. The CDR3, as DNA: TGTGCCAGCAGCTTGGTGGACAGAGCCTCTGGGGCCAACGTCCTGACTTTC. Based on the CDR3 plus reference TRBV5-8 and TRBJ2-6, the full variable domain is EAGVTQSPTHLIKTRGQQATLRCSPISGHTSVYWYQQALGLGLQFLLWYDEGEERNRGNFPPRFSGRQFPNYSSELNVNALELEDSALYLCASSLVDRASGANVLTFGAGSRLTVL.

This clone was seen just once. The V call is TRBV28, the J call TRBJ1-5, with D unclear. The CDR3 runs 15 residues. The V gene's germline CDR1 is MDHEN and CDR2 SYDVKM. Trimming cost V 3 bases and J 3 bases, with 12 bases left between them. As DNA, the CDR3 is TGTGCCAGCAGTTTCCCAAACACGTACAATCAGCCCCAGCATTTT. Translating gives CASSFPNTYNQPQHF.

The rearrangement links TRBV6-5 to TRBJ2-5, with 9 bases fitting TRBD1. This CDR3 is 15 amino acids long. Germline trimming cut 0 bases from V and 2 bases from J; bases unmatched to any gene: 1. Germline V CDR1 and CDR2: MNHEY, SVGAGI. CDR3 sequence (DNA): TGTGCCAGCAGTTACTCGGGACAGGGACAAGAGACCCAGTACTTC. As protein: CASSYSGQGQETQYF.

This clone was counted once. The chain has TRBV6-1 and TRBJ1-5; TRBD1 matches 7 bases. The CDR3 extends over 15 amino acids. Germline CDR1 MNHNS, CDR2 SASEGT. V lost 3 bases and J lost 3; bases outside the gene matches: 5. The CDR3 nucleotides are TGTGCCAGCAGTGAGGTAGGGGGCTTCAATCAGCCCCAGCATTTT. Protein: CASSEVGGFNQPQHF.

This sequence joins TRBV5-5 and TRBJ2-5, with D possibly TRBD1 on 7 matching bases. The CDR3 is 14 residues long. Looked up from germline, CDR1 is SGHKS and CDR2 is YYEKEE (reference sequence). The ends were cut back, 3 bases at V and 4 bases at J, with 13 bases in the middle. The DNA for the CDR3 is TGTGCCAGCAGCTGGGCAGGGGGAGGAGAGACCCAGTACTTC. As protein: CASSWAGGGETQYF.

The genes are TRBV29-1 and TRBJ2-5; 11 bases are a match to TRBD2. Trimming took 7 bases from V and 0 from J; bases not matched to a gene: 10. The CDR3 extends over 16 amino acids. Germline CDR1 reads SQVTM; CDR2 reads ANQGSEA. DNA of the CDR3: TGCAGCGCCCTCGGGGGACTAGCGGTGTACCAAGAGACCCAGTACTTC. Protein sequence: CSALGGLAVYQETQYF. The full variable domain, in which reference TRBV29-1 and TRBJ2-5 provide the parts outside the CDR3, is SAVISQKPSRDICQRGTSLTIQCQVDSQVTMMFWYRQQPGQSLTLIATANQGSEATYESGFVIDKFPISRPNLTFSTLTVSNMSPEDSSIYLCSALGGLAVYQETQYFGPGTRLLVL.

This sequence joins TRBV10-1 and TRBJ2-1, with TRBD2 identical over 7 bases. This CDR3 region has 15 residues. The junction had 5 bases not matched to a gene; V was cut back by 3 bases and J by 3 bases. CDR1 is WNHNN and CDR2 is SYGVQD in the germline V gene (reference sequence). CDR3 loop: CASSEGLVGYNEQFF. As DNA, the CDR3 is TGCGCCAGCAGTGAAGGACTAGTGGGCTACAATGAGCAGTTCTTC.

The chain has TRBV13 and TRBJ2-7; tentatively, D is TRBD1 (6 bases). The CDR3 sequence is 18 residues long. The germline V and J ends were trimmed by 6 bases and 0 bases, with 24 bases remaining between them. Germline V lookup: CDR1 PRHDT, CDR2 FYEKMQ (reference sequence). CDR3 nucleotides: TGTGCCAGCAGTAACCGGGACAAGGAAAGGGGGAGCTCCTACGAGCAGTACTTC. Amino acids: CASSNRDKERGSSYEQYF.

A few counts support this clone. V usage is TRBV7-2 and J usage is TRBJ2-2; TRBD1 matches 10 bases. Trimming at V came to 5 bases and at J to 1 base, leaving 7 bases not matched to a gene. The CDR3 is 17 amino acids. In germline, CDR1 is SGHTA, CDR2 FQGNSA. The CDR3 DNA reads TGTGCCAGCAGCCGGATAGGGACAGGGGTGAACACCGGGGAGCTGTTTTTT. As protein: CASSRIGTGVNTGELFF.

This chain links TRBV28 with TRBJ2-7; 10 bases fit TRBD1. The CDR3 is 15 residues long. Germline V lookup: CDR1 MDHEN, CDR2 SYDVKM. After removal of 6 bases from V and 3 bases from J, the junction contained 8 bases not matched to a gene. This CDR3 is CASSPRTGGNYEQYF. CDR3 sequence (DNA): TGTGCCAGCAGCCCGCGGACAGGGGGAAACTACGAGCAGTACTTC. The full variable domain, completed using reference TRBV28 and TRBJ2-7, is DVKVTQSSRYLVKRTGEKVFLECVQDMDHENMFWYRQDPGLGLRLIYFSYDVKMKEKGDIPEGYSVSREKKERFSLILESASTNQTSMYLCASSPRTGGNYEQYFGPGTRLTVT.

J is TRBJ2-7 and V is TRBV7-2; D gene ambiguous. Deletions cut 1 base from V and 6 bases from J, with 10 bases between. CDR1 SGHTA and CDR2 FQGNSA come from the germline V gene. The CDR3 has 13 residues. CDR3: CASSLVFPGEQYF. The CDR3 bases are TGTGCCAGCAGCTTAGTTTTCCCAGGCGAGCAGTACTTC.

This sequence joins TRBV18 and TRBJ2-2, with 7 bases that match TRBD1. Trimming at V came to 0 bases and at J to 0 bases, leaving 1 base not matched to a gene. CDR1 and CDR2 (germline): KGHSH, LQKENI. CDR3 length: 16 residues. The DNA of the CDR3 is TGTGCCAGCTCACCACCTGGGACAGCGAACACCGGGGAGCTGTTTTTT. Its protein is CASSPPGTANTGELFF.

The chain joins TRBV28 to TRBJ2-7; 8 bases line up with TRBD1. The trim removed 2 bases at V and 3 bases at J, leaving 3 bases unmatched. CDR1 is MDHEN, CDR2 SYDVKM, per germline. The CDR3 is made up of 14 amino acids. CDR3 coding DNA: TGTGCCAGCAGTTTAGACAGGGGAAACTACGAGCAGTACTTC. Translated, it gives CASSLDRGNYEQYF. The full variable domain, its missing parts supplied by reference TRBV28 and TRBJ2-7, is DVKVTQSSRYLVKRTGEKVFLECVQDMDHENMFWYRQDPGLGLRLIYFSYDVKMKEKGDIPEGYSVSREKKERFSLILESASTNQTSMYLCASSLDRGNYEQYFGPGTRLTVT.

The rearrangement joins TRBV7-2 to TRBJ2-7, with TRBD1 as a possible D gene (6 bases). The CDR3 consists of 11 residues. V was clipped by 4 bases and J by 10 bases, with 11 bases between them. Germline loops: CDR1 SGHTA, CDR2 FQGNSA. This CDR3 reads CASSSGTIQYF. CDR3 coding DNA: TGTGCCAGCAGCTCCGGGACAATTCAGTACTTC.

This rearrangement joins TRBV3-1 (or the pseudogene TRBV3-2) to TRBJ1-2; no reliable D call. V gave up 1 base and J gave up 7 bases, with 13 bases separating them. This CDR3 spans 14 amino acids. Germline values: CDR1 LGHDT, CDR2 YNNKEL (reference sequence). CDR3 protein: CASSQGVGRRGYTF. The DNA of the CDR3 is TGTGCCAGCAGCCAAGGAGTAGGGAGGCGTGGCTACACCTTC.

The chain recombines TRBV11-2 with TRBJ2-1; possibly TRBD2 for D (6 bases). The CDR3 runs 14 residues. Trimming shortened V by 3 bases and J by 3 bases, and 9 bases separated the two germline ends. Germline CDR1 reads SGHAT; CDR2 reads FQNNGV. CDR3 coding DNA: TGTGCCAGCAGCTTTCTGCGGGGCTACAATGAGCAGTTCTTC. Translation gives CASSFLRGYNEQFF.

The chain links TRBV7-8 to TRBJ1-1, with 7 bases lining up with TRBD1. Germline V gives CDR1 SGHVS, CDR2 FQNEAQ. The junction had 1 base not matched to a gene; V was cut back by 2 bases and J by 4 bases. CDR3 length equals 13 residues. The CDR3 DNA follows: TGTGCCAGCAGCTTATCAGGGGGCACTGAAGCTTTCTTT. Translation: CASSLSGGTEAFF.

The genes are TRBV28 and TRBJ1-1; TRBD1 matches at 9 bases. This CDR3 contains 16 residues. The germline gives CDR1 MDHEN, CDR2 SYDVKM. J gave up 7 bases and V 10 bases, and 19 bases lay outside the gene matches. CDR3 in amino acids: CATLGTAGTGLGEAFF. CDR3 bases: TGTGCCACCCTGGGTACCGCCGGGACAGGGCTTGGTGAAGCTTTCTTT.